This entry lists 6 T cell receptor beta chains sequenced from one sample in a study of cytomegalovirus exposure and HLA in healthy donors. The PCR had 60 Vbeta and 13 Jbeta primers. Only in-frame clones appear in the TCRdb table, and some are missing; sequencing was by immunoSEQ multiplex PCR. The sample yields some 130,000 clones, 80% seen once. The sample comprised PBMCs. The receptor set was obtained from a man in his thirties or forties in good health and CMV-seronegative.

The V call is TRBV10-3, the J call TRBJ2-7; 7 bases are a match to TRBD1. Per germline, CDR1 ENHRY and CDR2 SYGVKD. V trimming: 10 bases; J trimming: 5 bases; junction bases outside the gene matches: 11. This CDR3 comprises 13 residues. CDR3 in DNA: TGTGCCACAGGGCTAGACAGGGAAAACGAGCAGTACTTC. It yields the protein CATGLDRENEQYF.

This clone came up once. The chain uses TRBV11-2 and TRBJ2-7; D is unresolved. The V end was cut by 3 bases, the J end by 3 bases, with 9 bases between. Germline CDR1 is SGHAT and CDR2 is FQNNGV. This CDR3 spans 13 amino acids. CDR3 nucleotides: TGTGCCAGCAGCTTCGCAGGAAGCTACGAGCAGTACTTC. Amino acid sequence: CASSFAGSYEQYF.

This chain links TRBV9 with TRBJ2-7, with D maybe TRBD1 (6 bases). The V gene's germline CDR1 is SGDLS and CDR2 YYNGEE. The CDR3 totals 14 residues. Trimming stripped 4 bases from V and 5 bases from J, with 16 bases between. CDR3 sequence (DNA): TGTGCCAGCAGCAGGTTGGAAGGGGGAAACGAGCAGTACTTC. Translating gives CASSRLEGGNEQYF.

On this clone itself: Mismatch with germline at one junction end may stem from a read error. CDR3 in amino acids: CSSSFAGTEAFF. As DNA, the CDR3 is TGTTCCAGCAGCTTTGCGGGCACTGAAGCTTTCTTT. The gene calls are TRBV7-9 and TRBJ1-1; D is unclear. The CDR3 length is 12 residues. Germline V gene data show CDR1 as SEHNR and CDR2 as FQNEAQ (reference sequence).

The gene calls are TRBV29-1 and TRBJ2-1, with TRBD1 matching over 10 bases. The CDR3 totals 14 residues. Trimming took 4 bases from V and 6 from J; bases not matched to a gene: 6. The germline V gene encodes CDR1 SQVTM and CDR2 ANQGSEA. CDR3 DNA sequence: TGCAGCGTTGGCCGGACAGGGGGAGCCAATGAGCAGTTCTTC. Translation: CSVGRTGGANEQFF.

The CDR3 region is CAWRGAGGPWNEQFF. CDR3 sequence (DNA): TGTGCCTGGAGGGGAGCGGGAGGGCCCTGGAATGAGCAGTTCTTC. V gene TRBV30 combines with J gene TRBJ2-1; 10 bases fit TRBD2. Germline V gene data show CDR1 as GTSNPN and CDR2 as SVGIG (reference sequence). V lost 3 bases, J lost 7 bases, and 9 bases stayed unmatched. The CDR3 length is 15 residues.